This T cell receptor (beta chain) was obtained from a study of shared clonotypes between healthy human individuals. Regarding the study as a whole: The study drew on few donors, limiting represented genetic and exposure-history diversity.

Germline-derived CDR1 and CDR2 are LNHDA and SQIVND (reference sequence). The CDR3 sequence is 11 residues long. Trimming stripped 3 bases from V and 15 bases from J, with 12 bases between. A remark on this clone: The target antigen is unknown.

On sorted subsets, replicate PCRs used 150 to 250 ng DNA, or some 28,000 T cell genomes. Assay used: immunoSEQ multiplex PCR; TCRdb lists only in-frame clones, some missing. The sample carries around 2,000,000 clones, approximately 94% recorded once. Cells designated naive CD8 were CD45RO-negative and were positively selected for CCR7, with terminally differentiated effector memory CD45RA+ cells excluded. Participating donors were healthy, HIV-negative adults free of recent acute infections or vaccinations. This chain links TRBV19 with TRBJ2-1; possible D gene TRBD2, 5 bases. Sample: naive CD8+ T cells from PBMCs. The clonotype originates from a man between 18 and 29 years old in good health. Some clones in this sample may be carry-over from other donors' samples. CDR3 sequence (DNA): TGTGCCAGTAGTATCGTTGGGAGTTGGTTCTTC. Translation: CASSIVGSWFF.